This T cell receptor (beta chain) was captured by sequencing in a study of control samples from healthy donors and cancer patients. Here immunoSEQ multiplex PCR was the method, and the copy in TCRdb shows in-frame clones only, minus some. The data hold over 100,000 clones, with 80% to 95% observed a single time. Germline CDR1 SQVTM, CDR2 ANQGSEA. This CDR3 comprises 13 residues. The J segment lost 2 bases and the V segment lost 3 bases, leaving 4 bases of the junction unmatched. This sequence was found in a man aged 40-49 years in good health. The sample comprised blood. The chain carries TRBV29-1 and TRBJ2-7; TRBD2 agrees at 7 bases. The CDR3 nucleotides read TGCAGCGTTGAGGGTGGGGGGGCCTACGAGCAGTACTTC. The encoded protein is CSVEGGGAYEQYF.